The clone carrying this TCR beta chain was detected a few times. The sample originates from a study of T cells in Graves' hyperthyroidism and ophthalmopathy. This CDR3 has 17 amino acids. Germline CDR1 and CDR2: DFQATT and SNEGSKA (reference sequence). With V trimmed by 0 bases and J by 4 bases, 10 bases remained unmatched. TCR beta CDR3 region amplification was performed from RNA transcripts. Primed by the HTBI set, a first-round RT-PCR was run on the TCR CDR3. TCRdb called the multiplex PCR reads again in MiXCR, with one record for every CDR3 protein. Altogether about 600,000 distinct CDR3 sequences are present, roughly 14% being singletons, with the ten largest covering around 13%.

The genes are TRBV20-1 and TRBJ2-5; 11 bases match TRBD2. The sequenced sample was blood. The sequence derives from a woman aged 50 to 65 with Graves' ophthalmopathy. The CDR3 bases are TGCAGTGCTAGAGACCCATTGACTAGCGGGGAGGGAGAGACCCAGTACTTC. This gives the protein CSARDPLTSGEGETQYF.